The 21 T cell receptor beta chains listed next were all sequenced from one sample in a study of T-cell reconstitution after alpha-beta-depleted transplantation in children. Unique molecular identifiers were incorporated into the prepared TCRbeta library. TCRdb recomputed calls from the PCR reads with MiXCR, one row per CDR3 protein. The table lists roughly 350,000 distinct CDR3 sequences, under 13% of them singletons. The material was PBMCs from the stem cell graft donor, obtained from the stem cell graft. The receptor source for this set is a human donor who donated a stem cell graft to a child with acute lymphoblastic leukemia.

The chain combines TRBV30 with TRBJ2-4; 8 bases match TRBD1. Germline V gene data show CDR1 as GTSNPN and CDR2 as SVGIG (reference sequence). The CDR3 covers 13 residues. The V and J ends lost 3 bases and 8 bases, in that order; junction bases with no gene match: 6. Here the CDR3 reads CAWSPGQGDIQYF. The CDR3 nucleotides are TGTGCCTGGAGCCCTGGACAGGGAGACATTCAGTACTTC. The complete variable domain, with remaining parts taken from reference TRBV30 and TRBJ2-4, reads SQTIHQWPATLVQPVGSPLSLECTVEGTSNPNLYWYRQAAGRGLQLLFYSVGIGQISSEVPQNLSASRPQDRQFILSSKKLLLSDSGFYLCAWSPGQGDIQYFGAGTRLSVL.

This clonotype was counted a few times. The chain recombines TRBV7-9 with TRBJ2-7, with 8 bases fitting TRBD2. There are 15 residues in the CDR3. Losses at the gene ends were 2 bases for V and 2 bases for J; bases not matched to a gene: 5. Germline V gene lookup returns CDR1 SEHNR and CDR2 FQNEAQ (reference sequence). The CDR3 sequence: CASSLISGVTYEQYF. The CDR3 DNA sequence: TGTGCCAGCAGCTTAATTAGCGGGGTCACCTACGAGCAGTACTTC.

The table lists this clonotype with many counts. The V call is TRBV4-1, the J call TRBJ2-5, with TRBD1 matching 7 bases. The CDR3 is made up of 16 amino acids. V gave up 3 bases and J gave up 5 bases; unmatched junction bases: 12. From germline, CDR1 is MGHRA and CDR2 YSYEKL. In DNA form, the CDR3 reads TGCGCCAGCAGCCATCCGGCAGGGGGTAACGTTGAGACCCAGTACTTC. Amino acid sequence: CASSHPAGGNVETQYF.

This clonotype was picked up many times. The chain couples TRBV4-2 to TRBJ2-7, with 7 bases aligning to TRBD2. The V and J ends lost 4 bases and 6 bases, in that order; junction bases with no gene match: 6. The CDR3 has 13 residues. Germline lookup yields CDR1 LGHNA and CDR2 YNFKEQ. The CDR3 DNA follows: TGTGCCAGCAGCCGGGGGAGGGAGGGCGAGCAGTACTTC. Protein sequence: CASSRGREGEQYF.

In nucleotides, the CDR3 is TGCAGTGCTAGAGATATTGGCCATACCTATTCCGGGGAGCTGTTTTTT. Amino acid sequence: CSARDIGHTYSGELFF. This rearrangement joins TRBV20-1 to TRBJ2-2; D ambiguous. Germline V gives CDR1 DFQATT, CDR2 SNEGSKA (reference sequence). Trimming removed 0 bases at V and 6 bases at J, with 17 bases between. CDR3 length: 16 residues.

This clonotype was observed a handful of times. The chain has TRBV5-1 and TRBJ2-3; the D is unclear. Germline V lookup: CDR1 SGHRS, CDR2 YFSETQ. The germline V and J ends were trimmed by 2 bases and 0 bases, with 10 bases remaining between them. CDR3 length: 15 residues. The CDR3 loop is CASSFPSASTDTQYF. The CDR3 DNA sequence: TGCGCCAGCAGCTTCCCCAGTGCTAGCACAGATACGCAGTATTTT.

This clonotype was detected ten times or more. V gene TRBV12-3 or TRBV12-4 combines with J gene TRBJ1-4; 12 nucleotides align to TRBD1. This CDR3 comprises 15 residues. After removal of 6 bases from V and 7 bases from J, the junction contained 6 bases not matched to a gene. CDR3 in amino acids: CASRNRDRGLEKLFF. The CDR3 bases are TGTGCCAGCAGGAACCGGGACAGGGGGCTTGAAAAACTGTTTTTT.

The CDR3 nucleotides are TGTGCCAGTAGTATCGGGGCCCGCTGGAATCAGCCCCAGCATTTT. It specifies CASSIGARWNQPQHF. This chain joins TRBV19 and TRBJ1-5, with D perhaps TRBD1 (5 bases). Trimming pared 3 bases from V and 4 bases from J, leaving 13 bases between. The CDR3 length is 15 residues. Per the germline V gene, CDR1 is LNHDA and CDR2 is SQIVND (reference sequence).

This clonotype has more than one count but fewer than ten. The chain joins TRBV5-1 to TRBJ2-1; D possibly corresponds to TRBD1 (5 bases). V shed 4 bases and J shed 4 bases, with 12 bases lying between them. Germline V gene sequence: CDR1 SGHRS, CDR2 YFSETQ. There are 14 residues in the CDR3. The CDR3, as DNA: TGCGCCAGCAGCCCGCTGACAGAATACAATGAGCAGTTCTTC. This codes for CASSPLTEYNEQFF. The complete variable domain, with remaining parts taken from reference TRBV5-1 and TRBJ2-1, reads KAGVTQTPRYLIKTRGQQVTLSCSPISGHRSVSWYQQTPGQGLQFLFEYFSETQRNKGNFPGRFSGRQFSNSRSEMNVSTLELGDSALYLCASSPLTEYNEQFFGPGTRLTVL.

This clonotype was detected many times. The rearrangement uses TRBV28 and TRBJ2-7, with D hard to call. CDR1 MDHEN and CDR2 SYDVKM come from the germline V gene. The V end was cut by 10 bases, the J end by 3 bases, with 13 bases between. CDR3 length: 12 residues. The DNA for the CDR3 is TGTGCCACCGCGCGGAGTGTCTACGAGCAGTACTTC. Encoded protein: CATARSVYEQYF.

This clonotype was seen a handful of times. CDR3: CASSQVRRLAGARETQYF. In DNA, the CDR3 is TGTGCCAGCAGCCAAGTCAGGAGACTAGCGGGAGCGCGAGAGACCCAGTACTTC. The V call is TRBV14, the J call TRBJ2-5; 12 bases map to TRBD2. Germline V gene data show CDR1 as SGHDN and CDR2 as FVKESK. J gave up 4 bases and V 1 base, and 10 bases lay outside the gene matches. There are 18 residues in the CDR3.

The V gene is TRBV20-1, the J gene TRBJ2-2; TRBD2 aligns across 10 bases. Germline trimming cut 5 bases from V and 6 bases from J; bases unmatched to any gene: 12. The CDR3 totals 16 residues. CDR1 and CDR2 (germline): DFQATT, SNEGSKA (reference sequence). The CDR3 loop is CSAAEVAGGLAGELFF. The CDR3 DNA reads as TGCAGTGCTGCCGAAGTAGCGGGAGGTTTAGCCGGGGAGCTGTTTTTT.

This clonotype was seen a few times. The chain uses TRBV20-1 and TRBJ2-5, with 10 positions matching TRBD1. This CDR3 is 15 amino acids long. V lost 5 bases, J lost 5 bases, and 11 bases stayed unmatched. Per germline, CDR1 DFQATT and CDR2 SNEGSKA (reference sequence). In nucleotides, the CDR3 is TGCAGTGCTCCAACCGGGACAGGGGTAGGGGAGACCCAGTACTTC. This gives the protein CSAPTGTGVGETQYF.

V gene TRBV9 combines with J gene TRBJ1-1; D gene ambiguous. Per germline, CDR1 SGDLS and CDR2 YYNGEE. The CDR3 length is 17 residues. Trimming pared 0 bases from V and 1 base from J, leaving 16 bases between. For the CDR3, the DNA is TGTGCCAGCAGCGTAGGTGATACCCGCCTTGGGAACACTGAAGCTTTCTTT. Residues: CASSVGDTRLGNTEAFF.

The chain recombines TRBV20-1 with TRBJ2-1, with 13 bases aligning to TRBD2. Germline values: CDR1 DFQATT, CDR2 SNEGSKA (reference sequence). The V and J ends lost 4 bases and 12 bases, in that order; junction bases with no gene match: 18. The length of the CDR3 is 17 residues. The CDR3 sequence: CSANIPSGTSGIRGQFF. CDR3 sequence (DNA): TGCAGTGCTAATATCCCATCCGGGACTAGCGGGATCCGTGGGCAGTTCTTC.

This clonotype appeared a few times. The rearrangement uses TRBV5-6 and TRBJ1-5; unclear D gene. V was clipped by 0 bases and J by 7 bases, with 8 bases between them. The CDR3 spans 13 residues. CDR1 is SGHDT and CDR2 is YYEEEE in the germline V gene. DNA for the CDR3: TGTGCCAGCAGCTTGGACCCGGGACAGCCCCAGCATTTT. This sequence encodes CASSLDPGQPQHF.

The rearrangement joins TRBV4-1 to TRBJ2-7; 9 bases are a match to TRBD1. CDR1 MGHRA and CDR2 YSYEKL come from the germline V gene. The ends lost 3 bases at V and 4 bases at J; junction bases unmatched: 10. This CDR3 has 16 amino acids. The CDR3 is CASSHVSGTGSYEQYF. CDR3 coding DNA: TGCGCCAGCAGCCATGTTTCCGGGACAGGGAGTTACGAGCAGTACTTC.

This clonotype appeared a few times. This CDR3 reads CASSQERALEQFF. The CDR3 DNA follows: TGCGCCAGCAGCCAAGAGAGAGCCTTGGAGCAGTTCTTC. The chain combines TRBV4-1 with TRBJ2-1; D is uncertain. The CDR3 is 13 amino acids. The germline CDR1 and CDR2 sequences are MGHRA and YSYEKL. Trimming pared 0 bases from V and 10 bases from J, leaving 10 bases between.

This clonotype was recorded a few times. CDR3 sequence: CSASRGSSSYNEQFF. In DNA form, the CDR3 reads TGCAGTGCTAGCCGGGGGAGTTCATCCTACAATGAGCAGTTCTTC. The chain is built from TRBV20-1 and TRBJ2-1; D is perhaps TRBD2 (6 bases). CDR1 DFQATT and CDR2 SNEGSKA come from the germline V gene (reference sequence). V lost 3 bases, J lost 1 base, and 13 bases lay in between. CDR3 length: 15 residues.

This clonotype was seen repeatedly, ten times or more. CDR3 amino acids: CASSLGILTMNTEAFF. The CDR3 DNA reads as TGCGCCAGCAGCTTGGGTATTCTGACTATGAACACTGAAGCTTTCTTT. This sequence joins TRBV5-1 and TRBJ1-1; no clear D gene. This CDR3 contains 16 residues. V lost 0 bases to trimming and J lost 0 bases, with 12 bases between them. CDR1 is SGHRS and CDR2 is YFSETQ in the germline V gene.

This clonotype came up many times. The chain is built from TRBV7-9 and TRBJ2-7; TRBD1 matches 10 bases. The CDR3 length is 15 residues. Germline assignment: CDR1 SEHNR and CDR2 FQNEAQ (reference sequence). The ends lost 5 bases at V and 3 bases at J; junction bases unmatched: 7. The CDR3 nucleotides are TGTGCCAGCAGCCCACGGACAGGGGGGTTCTACGAGCAGTACTTC. It translates to CASSPRTGGFYEQYF. The variable domain in full, with the rest retrieved from reference TRBV7-9 and TRBJ2-7, is DTGVSQNPRHKITKRGQNVTFRCDPISEHNRLYWYRQTLGQGPEFLTYFQNEAQLEKSRLLSDRFSAERPKGSFSTLEIQRTEQGDSAMYLCASSPRTGGFYEQYFGPGTRLTVT.